This T cell receptor beta chain was profiled in a study of beta chain features in type 1 diabetes. Study summary: Cell yields, age and gender were similar between patients and healthy donors. Whole-study results and caveats: The naive, central memory and Treg TCRB repertoires looked more alike in patients than they did in healthy donors.

In its sample, this clone was seen a few times. Its antigen remains unknown. The authors reverse transcribed all of the isolated RNA, so sequencing captured expressed TCRB transcripts. An average roughly 3.3 million reads came from naive, central memory and regulatory T cell samples. Clones were read by immunoSEQ multiplex PCR, and TCRdb kept only the in-frame ones, dropping some. The sample lists hundreds of thousands of clones; about 16% were seen once. The CDR3 is 14 residues long. The V segment lost 0 bases and the J segment 9 bases; nucleotides outside the gene matches: 5. From germline, CDR1 is SGHAT and CDR2 FQNNGV.

Sequencing was performed on naive CD4+ T cells from blood. This receptor was taken from a man aged 18 to 29 in good health. The rearrangement uses TRBV11-2 and TRBJ2-4, with 7 bases matching TRBD1. The CDR3 DNA reads TGTGCCAGCAGCTTAGATCACAGGGGCAGCATTCAGTACTTC. It encodes CASSLDHRGSIQYF.